The 31 T cell receptor beta chains presented below share a single source sample, sequenced in a study of radiotherapy plus CTLA-4 blockade in lung cancer listed by TCRdb under 2018. The library was obtained by the immunoSEQ multiplex PCR assay. Not all clones reach the TCRdb copy of this immuneACCESS table, which keeps in-frame sequences only. Checked studies attribute under half of the gap to unresolved V genes and leave the rest unexplained. This sample comprises more than 75,000 clones, 60% to 80% of them detected only once. The top ten clones comprise more than 12% of the sample. The source was peripheral blood, collected from a patient treated with radiotherapy plus ipilimumab. These receptors were taken from a human donor with non-small cell lung cancer that progressed on radiotherapy plus ipilimumab.

This clone was counted a few times. This chain connects TRBV7-9 to TRBJ2-1, with 7 nucleotides matching TRBD1. V lost 4 bases to trimming and J lost 3 bases; unmatched junction nucleotides: 12. The V gene's germline CDR1 is SEHNR and CDR2 FQNEAQ (reference sequence). The CDR3 contains 17 residues. This chain's CDR3 is CASSSNYGTDDYNEQFF. The CDR3 nucleotides read TGTGCCAGCAGCTCAAATTATGGGACAGATGACTACAATGAGCAGTTCTTC.

CDR3 in amino acids: CASSSWDRGYTF. The CDR3 DNA sequence: TGTGCCAGCAGCTCCTGGGACAGGGGTTACACCTTC. The chain has TRBV7-9 and TRBJ1-2; 10 positions match TRBD1. Trimming took 4 bases from V and 11 from J; bases not matched to a gene: 4. Germline loops: CDR1 SEHNR, CDR2 FQNEAQ (reference sequence). This CDR3 comprises 12 residues.

This chain connects TRBV28 to TRBJ2-4; 13 bases line up with TRBD2. V dropped 6 bases and J dropped 0; count of bases not matched to a gene: 8. Germline lookup yields CDR1 MDHEN and CDR2 SYDVKM. The CDR3 is 18 amino acids. The CDR3 here is CASRPSGLAGLAKNIQYF. CDR3 nucleotides: TGTGCCAGCAGGCCCTCGGGACTAGCGGGATTAGCCAAAAACATTCAGTACTTC.

This chain links TRBV28 with TRBJ2-3, with unresolved D. Trimming stripped 2 bases from V and 2 bases from J, with 5 bases between. The CDR3 totals 13 residues. Germline CDR1 MDHEN, CDR2 SYDVKM. The CDR3 loop reads CASSLPATDTQYF. Written as DNA, the CDR3 is TGTGCCAGCAGTTTACCCGCCACAGATACGCAGTATTTT.

The chain joins TRBV9 to TRBJ2-1; D gene ambiguous. CDR1 is SGDLS, CDR2 YYNGEE, per germline. Trimming took 0 bases from V and 5 from J, leaving 6 bases between them. The CDR3 loop spans 13 amino acids. This chain's CDR3 is CASSVATNNEQFF. The CDR3 nucleotides are TGTGCCAGCAGCGTAGCCACTAACAATGAGCAGTTCTTC.

This sequence joins TRBV2 and TRBJ2-1; D tentatively reads TRBD1 or TRBD2 (5 bases each). CDR1 is SNHLY, CDR2 FYNNEI, per germline. Deletions cut 3 bases from V and 9 bases from J, with 15 bases between. CDR3 size: 14 residues. The CDR3 sequence is CASSEAANGGEQFF. For the CDR3, the DNA is TGTGCCAGCAGTGAGGCAGCTAATGGGGGTGAGCAGTTCTTC.

The rearrangement links TRBV29-1 to TRBJ1-1; the D is unclear. Trimming took 5 bases from V and 6 from J, leaving 13 bases between them. This CDR3 spans 12 amino acids. Germline assignment: CDR1 SQVTM and CDR2 ANQGSEA. Here the CDR3 reads CSVILVGPEAFF. CDR3 coding DNA: TGCAGCGTTATCTTAGTCGGGCCTGAAGCTTTCTTT.

This clone was seen only once. J is TRBJ2-3 and V is TRBV7-2; 9 nucleotides match TRBD2. Germline V CDR1 and CDR2: SGHTA, FQGNSA. Trimming at V came to 6 bases and at J to 6 bases, leaving 10 bases not matched to a gene. The CDR3 contains 15 residues. The CDR3 spells CASSLAGGEADTQYF. CDR3 bases: TGTGCCAGCAGTTTGGCGGGGGGGGAGGCCGATACGCAGTATTTT.

The gene calls are TRBV7-6 and TRBJ2-1; TRBD1 is a possible D gene (5 bases). Germline CDR1 and CDR2: SGHVS and FNYEAQ. V was trimmed by 3 bases and J by 7 bases, leaving 13 bases between them. The CDR3 length is 14 residues. The CDR3 spells CASSLGQSLNEQFF. In DNA, the CDR3 is TGTGCCAGCAGCTTGGGGCAGTCGTTGAATGAGCAGTTCTTC.

This chain links TRBV7-8 with TRBJ1-5; D remains unclear. This CDR3 comprises 13 residues. The ends were cut back, 1 base at V and 4 bases at J, with 5 bases in the middle. CDR1 is SGHVS and CDR2 is FQNEAQ in the germline V gene. The CDR3 DNA sequence: TGTGCCAGCAGCTTAGGCCAGAATCAGCCCCAGCATTTT. Its translation: CASSLGQNQPQHF.

The V call is TRBV18, the J call TRBJ1-1; TRBD1 might be the D (5 bases). Germline lookup yields CDR1 KGHSH and CDR2 LQKENI. The CDR3 sequence is 13 residues long. Deletions cut 3 bases from V and 3 bases from J, with 8 bases between. The CDR3 DNA sequence: TGTGCCAGCTCACCTCAGGGATACACTGAAGCTTTCTTT. It is translated as CASSPQGYTEAFF.

This sequence joins TRBV5-1 and TRBJ2-2; D ambiguous. V gave up 0 bases and J gave up 5 bases, with 5 bases separating them. CDR1 and CDR2 (germline): SGHRS, YFSETQ. The CDR3 contains 13 residues. DNA for the CDR3: TGCGCCAGCAGCTTGGAAGGGACCGGGGAGCTGTTTTTT. Translated: CASSLEGTGELFF.

The chain joins TRBV19 to TRBJ1-4, with 10 bases identical to TRBD1. This CDR3 has 18 residues. Trimming took 2 bases from V and 3 from J; bases not matched to a gene: 9. Germline values: CDR1 LNHDA, CDR2 SQIVND (reference sequence). CDR3 nucleotides: TGTGCCAGTAGTATACCCCTCAGACAGGGGGCGGCTAATGAAAAACTGTTTTTT. Translated, it gives CASSIPLRQGAANEKLFF.

The genes are TRBV25-1 and TRBJ1-5; D gene ambiguous. This CDR3 comprises 14 residues. V was trimmed by 2 bases and J by 3 bases, leaving 8 bases between them. From germline, CDR1 is MGHDK and CDR2 SYGVNS. In DNA form, the CDR3 reads TGTGCCAGCAGTGAAAGTGGGTTCAATCAGCCCCAGCATTTT. Amino acid sequence: CASSESGFNQPQHF. Full variable domain (outside the CDR3, taken from reference TRBV25-1 and TRBJ1-5): EADIYQTPRYLVIGTGKKITLECSQTMGHDKMYWYQQDPGMELHLIHYSYGVNSTEKGDLSSESTVSRIRTEHFPLTLESARPSHTSQYLCASSESGFNQPQHFGDGTRLSIL.

The genes are TRBV6-5 and TRBJ2-3; weak D call: TRBD2 (7 bases). V was shortened by 5 bases and J by 4 bases, with 10 bases between the two germline ends. Germline V gene sequence: CDR1 MNHEY, CDR2 SVGAGI. The CDR3 loop spans 13 amino acids. The CDR3 here is CASSRGGPDTQYF. The DNA for the CDR3 is TGTGCCAGCAGTAGGGGGGGGCCAGATACGCAGTATTTT.

This clone was seen a handful of times. V gene TRBV5-1 combines with J gene TRBJ1-5, with D maybe TRBD1 (5 bases). The CDR3 runs 15 residues. Germline lookup yields CDR1 SGHRS and CDR2 YFSETQ. Trimming pared 0 bases from V and 8 bases from J, leaving 15 bases between. CDR3 loop: CASSLGQIGGEPQHF. The CDR3 nucleotides read TGCGCCAGCAGCTTGGGTCAAATCGGGGGAGAGCCCCAGCATTTT.

The chain has TRBV7-9 and TRBJ2-7; TRBD1 might be the D (6 bases). This CDR3 is built from 12 residues. The V end was cut by 8 bases, the J end by 5 bases, with 13 bases between. CDR1 SEHNR and CDR2 FQNEAQ come from the germline V gene (reference sequence). As DNA, the CDR3 is TGTGCCAGCTCTCAGGGGACCCACGAGCAGTACTTC. The encoded protein is CASSQGTHEQYF.

The chain is built from TRBV19 and TRBJ2-5; 7 bases are a match to TRBD2. The CDR3 runs to 14 residues. Germline lookup yields CDR1 LNHDA and CDR2 SQIVND (reference sequence). The ends lost 6 bases at V and 2 bases at J; junction bases unmatched: 6. This CDR3 is CASRGGGLQETQYF. CDR3 coding DNA: TGTGCCAGTAGGGGCGGGGGACTTCAAGAGACCCAGTACTTC.

This clone was seen a few times. The chain joins TRBV4-1 to TRBJ1-2; D unresolved. V was shortened by 2 bases and J by 11 bases, with 15 bases between the two germline ends. Germline CDR1 MGHRA, CDR2 YSYEKL. CDR3 length equals 13 residues. In nucleotides, the CDR3 is TGCGCCAGCAGCCAAATGAGGCTGGGAGGGTACACCTTC. Encoded protein: CASSQMRLGGYTF.

V usage is TRBV29-1 and J usage is TRBJ2-6; D is unclear. V dropped 5 bases and J dropped 1 base, with 6 bases sitting between them. The CDR3 consists of 13 residues. Germline CDR1 is SQVTM and CDR2 is ANQGSEA. Here the CDR3 reads CSVFVSGANVLTF. The CDR3 DNA is TGCAGCGTTTTTGTATCTGGGGCCAACGTCCTGACTTTC.

V gene TRBV28 combines with J gene TRBJ1-2, with D perhaps TRBD1 (6 bases). V was pared by 2 bases and J by 10 bases, with 11 bases between. Germline V gene lookup returns CDR1 MDHEN and CDR2 SYDVKM. The CDR3 covers 12 residues. CDR3 in amino acids: CASSLNRAPYTF. The CDR3, as DNA: TGTGCCAGCAGTTTAAACAGGGCCCCCTACACCTTC.

V and J are TRBV7-3 and TRBJ2-7; the D call may be TRBD1 or TRBD2 (6 bases each). V lost 0 bases and J lost 6, with 9 bases in between. CDR1 is SGHTA and CDR2 is FQGTGA in the germline V gene. This CDR3 has 13 residues. The CDR3 DNA sequence: TGTGCCAGCAGCTTAACGCCGGGGGCCGAGCAGTACTTC. Translated: CASSLTPGAEQYF. Full variable domain (rest looked up from reference TRBV7-3 and TRBJ2-7): GAGVSQTPSNKVTEKGKYVELRCDPISGHTALYWYRQSLGQGPEFLIYFQGTGAADDSGLPNDRFFAVRPEGSVSTLKIQRTERGDSAVYLCASSLTPGAEQYFGPGTRLTVT.

This chain connects TRBV6-5 to TRBJ1-6, with no clear D. Germline V gene data show CDR1 as MNHEY and CDR2 as SVGAGI. There are 13 residues in the CDR3. Trimming cost V 5 bases and J 11 bases, with 13 bases left between them. The CDR3 nucleotides are TGTGCCAGCAGTCCCCAGAGAGGAACACCCCTCCACTTT. This sequence encodes CASSPQRGTPLHF.

This clone has only one observation. J is TRBJ1-2 and V is TRBV15; D gene ambiguous. V lost 0 bases and J lost 4, with 18 bases in between. Germline V gene sequence: CDR1 LNHNV, CDR2 YYDKDF (reference sequence). The CDR3 runs to 17 residues. The CDR3: CATSRDPATVWAYGYTF. The CDR3 DNA follows: TGTGCCACCAGCAGAGATCCGGCGACGGTATGGGCCTATGGCTACACCTTC.

The CDR3 is CASSVSSANEQFF. The DNA of the CDR3 is TGTGCCAGCAGCGTTTCGAGTGCCAATGAGCAGTTCTTC. This chain links TRBV9 with TRBJ2-1; no clear D gene. V lost 2 bases to trimming and J lost 6 bases, with 9 bases between them. The CDR3 contains 13 residues. The germline gives CDR1 SGDLS, CDR2 YYNGEE. Full variable domain (outside the CDR3, taken from reference TRBV9 and TRBJ2-1): DSGVTQTPKHLITATGQRVTLRCSPRSGDLSVYWYQQSLDQGLQFLIQYYNGEERAKGNILERFSAQQFPDLHSELNLSSLELGDSALYFCASSVSSANEQFFGPGTRLTVL.

The gene calls are TRBV18 and TRBJ2-3, with D maybe TRBD1 (5 bases). Trimming shortened V by 5 bases and J by 5 bases, and 11 bases separated the two germline ends. This CDR3 contains 13 residues. Germline CDR1 reads KGHSH; CDR2 reads LQKENI. CDR3 amino acids: CASSKQAGDTQYF. The CDR3 DNA sequence: TGTGCCAGCTCAAAACAGGCTGGAGATACGCAGTATTTT.

CDR3 nucleotide sequence: TGCGCCAGCAGCTCCGGGACAGCCTCTGGGGCCAACGTCCTGACTTTC. Its translation is CASSSGTASGANVLTF. The chain joins TRBV5-1 to TRBJ2-6, with 7 bases matching TRBD1. V lost 3 bases to trimming and J lost 0 bases; unmatched junction nucleotides: 3. In germline, CDR1 is SGHRS, CDR2 YFSETQ. The CDR3 is 16 amino acids. Drawing the rest from reference TRBV5-1 and TRBJ2-6, the complete variable domain is KAGVTQTPRYLIKTRGQQVTLSCSPISGHRSVSWYQQTPGQGLQFLFEYFSETQRNKGNFPGRFSGRQFSNSRSEMNVSTLELGDSALYLCASSSGTASGANVLTFGAGSRLTVL.

The chain has TRBV7-9 and TRBJ1-2; 9 bases are shared with TRBD1. This CDR3 is built from 14 residues. The V and J ends lost 4 bases and 2 bases, in that order; junction bases with no gene match: 2. The V gene's germline CDR1 is SEHNR and CDR2 FQNEAQ (reference sequence). CDR3 in DNA: TGTGCCAGCAGCTCCGGGACAGGGAACTATGGCTACACCTTC. It codes for CASSSGTGNYGYTF.

On this clone: Other nucleotide sequences in the sample specify the same CDR3. V is TRBV9 and J is TRBJ2-5; 8 bases fit TRBD2. The V segment lost 0 bases and the J segment 5 bases; nucleotides outside the gene matches: 0. CDR3 length: 13 amino acids. The germline CDR1 and CDR2 sequences are SGDLS and YYNGEE. CDR3 in DNA: TGTGCCAGCAGCGTAGGCGGGAGGGAGACCCAGTACTTC. Protein sequence: CASSVGGRETQYF.

This clone was seen a single time. V usage is TRBV9 and J usage is TRBJ2-2; TRBD2 is a possible D gene (7 bases). CDR1 and CDR2 (germline): SGDLS, YYNGEE. The germline V and J ends were trimmed by 0 bases and 2 bases, with 11 bases remaining between them. The CDR3 contains 16 residues. CDR3 region: CASSVAGGANTGELFF. For the CDR3, the DNA is TGTGCCAGCAGCGTAGCTGGGGGGGCCAACACCGGGGAGCTGTTTTTT.

The gene calls are TRBV5-1 and TRBJ1-2, with 9 positions matching TRBD1. Per the germline V gene, CDR1 is SGHRS and CDR2 is YFSETQ. CDR3 size: 14 residues. V lost 0 bases, J lost 6 bases, and 3 bases stayed unmatched. The CDR3 coding sequence is TGCGCCAGCAGCTTGGCCGGGACAGGGAATGGCTACACCTTC. It codes for CASSLAGTGNGYTF.